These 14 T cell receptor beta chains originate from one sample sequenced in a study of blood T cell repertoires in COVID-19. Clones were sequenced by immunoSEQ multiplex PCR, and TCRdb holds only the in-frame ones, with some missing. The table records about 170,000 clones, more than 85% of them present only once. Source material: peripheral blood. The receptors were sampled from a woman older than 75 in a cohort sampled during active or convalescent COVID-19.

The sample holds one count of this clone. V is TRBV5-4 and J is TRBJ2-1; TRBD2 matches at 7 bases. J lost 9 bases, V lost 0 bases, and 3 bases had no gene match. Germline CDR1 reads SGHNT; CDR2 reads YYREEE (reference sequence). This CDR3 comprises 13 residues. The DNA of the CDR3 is TGTGCCAGCAGCTTGGCGGGGGGAACTGAGCAGTTCTTC. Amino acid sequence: CASSLAGGTEQFF.

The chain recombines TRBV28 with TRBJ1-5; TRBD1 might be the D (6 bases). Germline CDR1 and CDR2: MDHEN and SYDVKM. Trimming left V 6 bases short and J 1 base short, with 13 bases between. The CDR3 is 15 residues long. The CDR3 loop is CASSPGTPSNQPQHF. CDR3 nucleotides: TGTGCCAGCAGCCCAGGGACACCGAGCAATCAGCCCCAGCATTTT. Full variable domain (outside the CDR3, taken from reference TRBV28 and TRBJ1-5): DVKVTQSSRYLVKRTGEKVFLECVQDMDHENMFWYRQDPGLGLRLIYFSYDVKMKEKGDIPEGYSVSREKKERFSLILESASTNQTSMYLCASSPGTPSNQPQHFGDGTRLSIL.

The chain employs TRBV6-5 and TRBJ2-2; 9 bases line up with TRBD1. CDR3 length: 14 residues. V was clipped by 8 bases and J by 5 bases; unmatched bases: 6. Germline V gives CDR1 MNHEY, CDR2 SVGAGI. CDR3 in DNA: TGTGCCAGCGGAAGGGACAGGGAGACCGGGGAGCTGTTTTTT. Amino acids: CASGRDRETGELFF.

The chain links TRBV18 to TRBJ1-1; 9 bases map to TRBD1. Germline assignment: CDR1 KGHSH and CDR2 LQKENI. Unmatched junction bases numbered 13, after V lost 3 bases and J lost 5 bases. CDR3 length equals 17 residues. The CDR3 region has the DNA TGTGCCAGCTCACCCCGACCCGGGACAGGGCGGGAAACTGAAGCTTTCTTT. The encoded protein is CASSPRPGTGRETEAFF.

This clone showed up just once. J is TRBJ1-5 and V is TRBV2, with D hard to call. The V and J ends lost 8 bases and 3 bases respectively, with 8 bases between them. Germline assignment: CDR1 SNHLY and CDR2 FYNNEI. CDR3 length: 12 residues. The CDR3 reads CASRHDNQPQHF. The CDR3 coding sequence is TGTGCCAGCCGACACGACAATCAGCCCCAGCATTTT. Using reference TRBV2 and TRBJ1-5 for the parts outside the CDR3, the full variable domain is EPEVTQTPSHQVTQMGQEVILRCVPISNHLYFYWYRQILGQKVEFLVSFYNNEISEKSEIFDDQFSVERPDGSNFTLKIRSTKLEDSAMYFCASRHDNQPQHFGDGTRLSIL.

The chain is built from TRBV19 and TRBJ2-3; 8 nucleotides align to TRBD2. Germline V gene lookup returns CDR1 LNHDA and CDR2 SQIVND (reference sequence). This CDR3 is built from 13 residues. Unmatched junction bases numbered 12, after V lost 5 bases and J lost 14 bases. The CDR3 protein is CASSPGGEVAWYF. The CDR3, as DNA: TGTGCCAGTAGTCCGGGAGGGGAGGTAGCTTGGTATTTT.

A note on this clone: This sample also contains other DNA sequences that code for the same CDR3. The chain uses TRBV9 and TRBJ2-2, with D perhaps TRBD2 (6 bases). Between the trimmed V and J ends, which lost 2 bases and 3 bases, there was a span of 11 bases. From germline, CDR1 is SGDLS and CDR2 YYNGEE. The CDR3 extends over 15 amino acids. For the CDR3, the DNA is TGTGCCAGCAGCGTTGGGCCGGGAGACACCGGGGAGCTGTTTTTT. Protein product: CASSVGPGDTGELFF.

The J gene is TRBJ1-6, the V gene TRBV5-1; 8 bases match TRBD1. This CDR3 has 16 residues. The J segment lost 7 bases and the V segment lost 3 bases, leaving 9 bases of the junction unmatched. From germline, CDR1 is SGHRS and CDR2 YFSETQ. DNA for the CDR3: TGCGCCAGCAGCTACCAACAGGGGGTACGGAATTCACCCCTCCACTTT. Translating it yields CASSYQQGVRNSPLHF.

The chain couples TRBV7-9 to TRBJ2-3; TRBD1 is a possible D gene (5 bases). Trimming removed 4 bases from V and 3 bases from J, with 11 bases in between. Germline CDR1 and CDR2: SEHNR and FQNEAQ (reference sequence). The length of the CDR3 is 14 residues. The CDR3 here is CASSSEGDTDTQYF. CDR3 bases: TGTGCCAGCAGCTCGGAAGGGGATACAGATACGCAGTATTTT.

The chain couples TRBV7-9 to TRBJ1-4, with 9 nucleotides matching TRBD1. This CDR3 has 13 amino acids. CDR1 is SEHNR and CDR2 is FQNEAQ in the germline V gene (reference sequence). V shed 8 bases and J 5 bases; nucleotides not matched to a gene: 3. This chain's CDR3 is CASGDRENEKLFF. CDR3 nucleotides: TGTGCCAGCGGGGACAGGGAAAATGAAAAACTGTTTTTT.

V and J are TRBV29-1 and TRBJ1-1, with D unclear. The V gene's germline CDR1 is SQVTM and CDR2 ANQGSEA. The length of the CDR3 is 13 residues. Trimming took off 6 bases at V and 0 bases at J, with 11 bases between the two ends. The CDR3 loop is CSVGDGLNTEAFF. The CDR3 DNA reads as TGCAGCGTGGGAGACGGACTGAACACTGAAGCTTTCTTT.

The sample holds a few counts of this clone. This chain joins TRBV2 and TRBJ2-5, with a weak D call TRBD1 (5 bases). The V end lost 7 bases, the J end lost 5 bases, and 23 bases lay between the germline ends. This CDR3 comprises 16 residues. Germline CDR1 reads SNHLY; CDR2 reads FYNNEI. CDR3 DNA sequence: TGTGCCAGCACTGGTTTGTGGCTTCAGGGTCGCGAGACCCAGTACTTC. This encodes CASTGLWLQGRETQYF.

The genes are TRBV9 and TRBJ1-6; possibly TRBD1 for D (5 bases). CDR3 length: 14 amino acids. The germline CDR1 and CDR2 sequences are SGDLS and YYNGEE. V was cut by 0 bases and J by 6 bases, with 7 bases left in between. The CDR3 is CASSVGQINSPLHF. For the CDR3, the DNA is TGTGCCAGCAGCGTAGGACAGATTAATTCACCCCTCCACTTT.

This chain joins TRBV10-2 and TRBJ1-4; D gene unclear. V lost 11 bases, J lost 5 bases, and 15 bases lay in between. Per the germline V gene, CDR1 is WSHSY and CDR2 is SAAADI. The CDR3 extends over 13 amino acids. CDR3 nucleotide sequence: TGCGCCTCACACCCCTCAGGAAATGAAAAACTGTTTTTT. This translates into CASHPSGNEKLFF.